Presented here are 12 T cell receptor beta chains from one specimen sequenced in a study of fetal regulatory T cell absence and autoimmunity. The data were produced by immunoSEQ multiplex PCR, yet TCRdb's version contains in-frame clones alone and is incomplete. The sample records around 45,000 clones, approximately 83% being singletons. Source material: cord blood. The source is a newborn boy with IPEX syndrome.

V usage is TRBV2 and J usage is TRBJ1-1; D is ambiguous. CDR3 length: 13 residues. Trimming took off 3 bases at V and 0 bases at J, with 5 bases between the two ends. CDR1 and CDR2 from the germline V gene are SNHLY and FYNNEI. The DNA of the CDR3 is TGTGCCAGCAGTGAGGCCATGAACACTGAAGCTTTCTTT. Translation: CASSEAMNTEAFF.

This rearrangement joins TRBV27 to TRBJ2-1, with 11 bases fitting TRBD1. Germline values: CDR1 MNHEY, CDR2 SMNVEV (reference sequence). Trimming at V came to 3 bases and at J to 6 bases, leaving 1 base not matched to a gene. The CDR3 runs 14 residues. The CDR3 spells CASSLDRGRNEQFF. The CDR3 region has the DNA TGTGCCAGCAGTTTGGACAGGGGGCGCAATGAGCAGTTCTTC.

The J gene is TRBJ2-5, the V gene TRBV29-1; D is undetermined. V was clipped by 7 bases and J by 1 base, with 16 bases between them. CDR1 and CDR2 (germline): SQVTM, ANQGSEA. The CDR3 is 14 amino acids. Here the CDR3 DNA reads TGCAGCGCCCTCGGTTTGGCGTTCCAAGAGACCCAGTACTTC. Translated, it gives CSALGLAFQETQYF.

V usage is TRBV30 and J usage is TRBJ2-5; D may match TRBD1 or TRBD2 (5 bases each). Trimming took off 4 bases at V and 4 bases at J, with 10 bases between the two ends. From germline, CDR1 is GTSNPN and CDR2 SVGIG (reference sequence). The CDR3 extends over 12 amino acids. The CDR3: CAWNGGLETQYF. The CDR3 DNA sequence: TGTGCCTGGAATGGGGGATTAGAGACCCAGTACTTC.

V is TRBV27 and J is TRBJ2-3; 9 bases fit TRBD2. This CDR3 region has 17 residues. Germline CDR1 reads MNHEY; CDR2 reads SMNVEV (reference sequence). The junction had 14 bases not matched to a gene; V was cut back by 5 bases and J by 5 bases. CDR3 nucleotide sequence: TGTGCCAGCAGTGCGCCCCTTAGCGGGAGAGGGAGAGATACGCAGTATTTT. Translating gives CASSAPLSGRGRDTQYF.

The V gene is TRBV5-1, the J gene TRBJ2-7; 7 bases map to TRBD1. With 0 bases clipped from V and 0 bases from J, the junction kept 3 bases outside the gene matches. CDR1 and CDR2 from the germline V gene are SGHRS and YFSETQ. The CDR3 is 15 amino acids. CDR3 region: CASSLVTGSSYEQYF. The CDR3 DNA reads TGCGCCAGCAGCTTGGTGACAGGGAGCTCCTACGAGCAGTACTTC.

This clone was observed a single time. The chain is built from TRBV11-3 and TRBJ2-1; D ambiguous. Trimming left V 3 bases short and J 0 bases short, with 6 bases between. The CDR3 totals 14 residues. Germline-derived CDR1 and CDR2 are SGHNT and YENEEA. CDR3 residues: CASSFGSSYNEQFF. Here the CDR3 DNA reads TGTGCCAGCAGCTTTGGCAGCTCCTACAATGAGCAGTTCTTC.

In this sample, this clone turned up a few times. J is TRBJ2-7 and V is TRBV29-1; D is ambiguous. The CDR3 is 11 residues long. V lost 4 bases and J 0 bases, leaving 4 bases between the germline ends. Germline V gene lookup returns CDR1 SQVTM and CDR2 ANQGSEA. In DNA form, the CDR3 reads TGCAGCGTTGCCTCCTCCTACGAGCAGTACTTC. It translates to CSVASSYEQYF.

V usage is TRBV15 and J usage is TRBJ1-3; 7 nucleotides line up with TRBD1. The CDR3 is 14 residues long. Germline CDR1 is LNHNV and CDR2 is YYDKDF (reference sequence). V lost 5 bases to trimming and J lost 3 bases; unmatched junction nucleotides: 4. The CDR3 coding sequence is TGTGCCACCAGCCCAGGGGGGGTTGGAAACACCATATATTTT. Protein sequence: CATSPGGVGNTIYF.

V gene TRBV11-2 combines with J gene TRBJ2-3, with 10 nucleotides matching TRBD2. This CDR3 has 14 residues. Germline loops: CDR1 SGHAT, CDR2 FQNNGV. Trimming at V came to 4 bases and at J to 5 bases, leaving 3 bases not matched to a gene. CDR3 DNA sequence: TGTGCCAGCAGCTCGACTAGCGGGCGAGATACGCAGTATTTT. As protein: CASSSTSGRDTQYF.

V is TRBV13 and J is TRBJ2-7, with 7 bases fitting TRBD1. The germline CDR1 and CDR2 sequences are PRHDT and FYEKMQ (reference sequence). The CDR3 runs 17 residues. The V and J ends lost 2 bases and 2 bases, in that order; junction bases with no gene match: 12. Here the CDR3 reads CASSLRGQDRATYEQYF. CDR3 nucleotides: TGTGCCAGCAGCTTAAGGGGACAAGACAGGGCTACCTACGAGCAGTACTTC.

This chain links TRBV12-5 with TRBJ1-2; weak D call: TRBD1 (6 bases). Trimming removed 2 bases from V and 7 bases from J, with 11 bases in between. Germline CDR1 reads LGHNT; CDR2 reads FRNRAP. This CDR3 spans 13 amino acids. CDR3 in DNA: TGTGCTAGTGGTTTGCAGGGGATCGGTGGCTACACCTTC. It codes for CASGLQGIGGYTF.